The 26 T cell receptor beta chains reported below all come from one sample, sequenced in a study of blood T cells in healthy people across ages. A second about 6 to 11 cycle PCR used barcoded and J-beta primers. Via MiXCR, TCRdb re-called the 5' RACE reads, giving one row per CDR3 protein. The sample carries approximately 600,000 distinct CDR3 sequences, roughly three fifths recorded once. The sample taken for sequencing was blood. All receptors derive from a man between 60 and 75 years old in good health.

This clonotype was counted between two and nine times. The chain recombines TRBV5-1 with TRBJ2-7; the match to TRBD1 covers 9 bases. The ends lost 2 bases at V and 2 bases at J; junction bases unmatched: 8. The CDR3 totals 16 residues. Germline V CDR1 and CDR2: SGHRS, YFSETQ. This CDR3 reads CASSFGTGRNTYEQYF. CDR3 in DNA: TGCGCCAGCAGCTTTGGGACAGGGCGGAACACCTACGAGCAGTACTTC.

The genes are TRBV7-2 and TRBJ1-6, with TRBD1 matching over 10 bases. V shed 5 bases and J 7 bases; nucleotides not matched to a gene: 8. The germline CDR1 and CDR2 sequences are SGHTA and FQGNSA. The CDR3 extends over 16 amino acids. The CDR3 here is CASSPTPGQGNSPLHF. Written as DNA, the CDR3 is TGTGCCAGCAGCCCAACTCCGGGACAGGGGAATTCACCCCTCCACTTT.

V usage is TRBV10-3 and J usage is TRBJ1-2; no clear D. The CDR3 runs 15 residues. Per germline, CDR1 ENHRY and CDR2 SYGVKD. Trimming took off 0 bases at V and 0 bases at J, with 8 bases between the two ends. CDR3 residues: CAISESEGANYGYTF. CDR3 DNA: TGTGCCATCAGTGAGTCTGAGGGAGCTAACTATGGCTACACCTTC.

The V call is TRBV27, the J call TRBJ2-1; D call uncertain. In germline, CDR1 is MNHEY, CDR2 SMNVEV (reference sequence). This CDR3 has 11 amino acids. V was cut by 4 bases and J by 11 bases, with 9 bases left in between. CDR3 coding DNA: TGTGCCAGCAGTTCGACATCGAAGCAGTTCTTC. Protein product: CASSSTSKQFF.

This CDR3 is CASTEQAGTDTQYF. DNA for the CDR3: TGCGCCAGCACCGAACAGGCAGGCACAGATACGCAGTATTTT. V and J are TRBV5-1 and TRBJ2-3; D may be TRBD1 (5 bases). The CDR3 loop spans 14 amino acids. Germline CDR1 is SGHRS and CDR2 is YFSETQ. Trimming cost V 6 bases and J 1 base, with 12 bases left between them.

This rearrangement joins TRBV7-9 to TRBJ1-1, with no clear D. CDR3 length: 15 residues. Trimming cost V 7 bases and J 4 bases, with 19 bases left between them. From germline, CDR1 is SEHNR and CDR2 FQNEAQ (reference sequence). DNA of the CDR3: TGTGCCAGCACCCTTGGACCATCAGGAAGCACTGAAGCTTTCTTT. As protein: CASTLGPSGSTEAFF.

The CDR3 protein is CSVRGTDTYEQYF. In DNA, the CDR3 is TGCAGCGTGAGGGGGACAGATACCTACGAGCAGTACTTC. The rearrangement links TRBV29-1 to TRBJ2-7; 7 bases match TRBD1. In germline, CDR1 is SQVTM, CDR2 ANQGSEA. With V trimmed by 6 bases and J by 2 bases, 7 bases remained unmatched. The CDR3 is made up of 13 amino acids.

The chain employs TRBV13 and TRBJ2-1; tentatively, D is TRBD1 (6 bases). The germline gives CDR1 PRHDT, CDR2 FYEKMQ (reference sequence). V was trimmed by 5 bases and J by 8 bases, leaving 13 bases between them. The CDR3 sequence is 13 residues long. The CDR3 loop is CASSPVPGDEQFF. In DNA form, the CDR3 reads TGTGCCAGCAGCCCTGTCCCAGGGGATGAGCAGTTCTTC.

V is TRBV6-5 and J is TRBJ2-5, with 7 positions matching TRBD1. V lost 5 bases to trimming and J lost 8 bases; unmatched junction nucleotides: 11. Germline values: CDR1 MNHEY, CDR2 SVGAGI. This CDR3 spans 14 amino acids. CDR3 sequence reads: CASSDGTVQGTQYF. The CDR3 nucleotides read TGTGCCAGCAGTGACGGGACAGTCCAAGGAACCCAGTACTTC.

This chain joins TRBV7-2 and TRBJ2-5; D unclear. Germline V gene sequence: CDR1 SGHTA, CDR2 FQGNSA. The CDR3 extends over 16 amino acids. Trimming removed 5 bases from V and 0 bases from J, with 16 bases in between. CDR3 sequence reads: CASSPWGVQDQETQYF. CDR3 bases: TGTGCCAGCAGCCCCTGGGGTGTGCAGGACCAAGAGACCCAGTACTTC. The full variable domain, its missing parts supplied by reference TRBV7-2 and TRBJ2-5, is GAGVSQSPSNKVTEKGKDVELRCDPISGHTALYWYRQSLGQGLEFLIYFQGNSAPDKSGLPSDRFSAERTGGSVSTLTIQRTQQEDSAVYLCASSPWGVQDQETQYFGPGTRLLVL.

The J gene is TRBJ2-5, the V gene TRBV12-3 or TRBV12-4; D gene uncertain. The J call is doubtful: the DNA matches TRBJ2-7 better. This CDR3 has 12 amino acids. The CDR3 nucleotides read TGTGCCAGCAGTCCCCACCAGGCCGAGCAGTACTTC. Protein: CASSPHQAEQYF.

This clonotype was seen only a few times. This chain uses TRBV6-6 with TRBJ2-5, with D hard to call. The end of the DNA fits TRBJ2-4 better, so the J call may be wrong. The CDR3 is 16 residues long. CDR1 and CDR2 (germline): MNHNY, SVGAGI (reference sequence). The CDR3 sequence: CASSYSTFPTANIQYF. The CDR3 DNA reads as TGTGCCAGCAGTTACTCAACTTTTCCAACAGCAAACATTCAGTACTTC.

This clonotype occurred a few times. The junction does not match germline at one end; this may be a read error. This chain connects TRBV10-3 to TRBJ2-3, with TRBD2 matching 11 bases. CDR1 is ENHRY, CDR2 SYGVKD, per germline. This CDR3 is built from 14 residues. This CDR3 is CASSSGGVTDTQYF. The DNA of the CDR3 is TGTGCCAGCAGTAGCGGGGGGGTCACAGATACGCAGTATTTT.

A few counts support this clonotype. CDR3 sequence: CASSRERRAPEAFF. CDR3 nucleotide sequence: TGCGCCAGCAGCCGGGAGAGGAGGGCTCCTGAAGCTTTCTTT. This chain joins TRBV10-2 and TRBJ1-1; D is ambiguous. Looked up from germline, CDR1 is WSHSY and CDR2 is SAAADI. V lost 6 bases and J lost 6, with 17 bases in between. This CDR3 is 14 amino acids long.

A word on this clonotype: A junction boundary mismatches the germline segment, possibly from a read error. The chain has TRBV4-2 and TRBJ2-5, with 11 positions matching TRBD2. Germline CDR1 and CDR2: LGHNA and YNFKEQ. The CDR3 has 17 residues. The CDR3 spells CAGSQVGASGGQETQYF. CDR3 DNA: TGTGCCGGCAGCCAAGTAGGGGCTAGCGGGGGGCAAGAGACCCAGTACTTC.

This clonotype was seen only a few times. The chain carries TRBV7-6 and TRBJ2-1; TRBD1 or TRBD2 may be the D gene (5 bases each). Between the trimmed V and J ends, which lost 5 bases and 2 bases, there was a span of 13 bases. The length of the CDR3 is 15 residues. The germline CDR1 and CDR2 sequences are SGHVS and FNYEAQ. As DNA, the CDR3 is TGTGCCAGCAGCCTCCGGGACGGAGCCTACAATGAGCAGTTCTTC. Protein: CASSLRDGAYNEQFF. Complete variable domain (other parts from reference TRBV7-6 and TRBJ2-1): GAGVSQSPRYKVTKRGQDVALRCDPISGHVSLYWYRQALGQGPEFLTYFNYEAQQDKSGLPNDRFSAERPEGSISTLTIQRTEQRDSAMYRCASSLRDGAYNEQFFGPGTRLTVL.

Note on this clonotype: A read error may be the cause here, since a much bigger clone is one base away. This sequence joins TRBV7-8 and TRBJ2-1, with D possibly TRBD1 on 5 matching bases. CDR3 length equals 15 residues. Germline loops: CDR1 SGHVS, CDR2 FQNEAQ. The CDR3 DNA reads TGTGCCAGCAGCCCCCGACAGAAAAGCTACCATGAGCAGTTCTTC. It translates to CASSPRQKSYHEQFF.

The J gene is TRBJ2-5, the V gene TRBV3-1; D gene uncertain. The J call may be mistaken, given a closer DNA end match to TRBJ2-7. This CDR3 spans 12 amino acids. From germline, CDR1 is LGHDT and CDR2 YNNKEL (reference sequence). CDR3 bases: TGTGCCAGCAGCCAAGGTGTGGACGAGCAGTACTTC. As protein: CASSQGVDEQYF.

In its sample, this clonotype was seen a few times. The V gene is TRBV29-1, the J gene TRBJ1-1; 10 bases align to TRBD1. Germline CDR1 SQVTM, CDR2 ANQGSEA. V lost 3 bases and J lost 4; bases outside the gene matches: 5. The CDR3 covers 14 residues. CDR3 in DNA: TGCAGCGTTGAGAGGGACAGGGGCGTCACTGAAGCTTTCTTT. Translating gives CSVERDRGVTEAFF.

The chain employs TRBV20-1 and TRBJ1-1; possible D gene TRBD1, 6 bases. The germline gives CDR1 DFQATT, CDR2 SNEGSKA (reference sequence). The CDR3 has 13 amino acids. The CDR3 DNA follows: TGCTGCGGAGGACAGTTCATGAACACTGAAGCTTTCTTT. It yields the protein CCGGQFMNTEAFF.

The chain joins TRBV3-1 to TRBJ2-1, with D maybe TRBD1 (5 bases). The CDR3 covers 13 residues. The V gene's germline CDR1 is LGHDT and CDR2 YNNKEL (reference sequence). V was shortened by 1 base and J by 10 bases, with 11 bases between the two germline ends. The chain's CDR3 is CASSQGTKGEQFF. The CDR3 bases are TGTGCCAGCAGCCAAGGGACGAAGGGGGAGCAGTTCTTC.

The rearrangement links TRBV5-1 to TRBJ2-1; possibly TRBD1 for D (6 bases). The germline V gene encodes CDR1 SGHRS and CDR2 YFSETQ. The CDR3 has 16 residues. The V end was cut by 0 bases, the J end by 4 bases, with 14 bases between. The CDR3 DNA reads TGCGCCAGCAGCTTGGATCCGGGAAGGGGGTACAATGAGCAGTTCTTC. It is translated as CASSLDPGRGYNEQFF.

The CDR3: CASSLSTTYEQYF. In DNA form, the CDR3 reads TGTGCCAGCAGCTTATCTACCACCTACGAGCAGTACTTC. The V gene is TRBV7-2, the J gene TRBJ2-7; D is undetermined. Germline loops: CDR1 SGHTA, CDR2 FQGNSA. The V end lost 2 bases, the J end lost 2 bases, and 7 bases lay between the germline ends. CDR3 length: 13 amino acids.

The chain joins TRBV3-1 to TRBJ2-1; D is unresolved. This CDR3 spans 18 amino acids. V was pared by 0 bases and J by 3 bases, with 18 bases between. Germline CDR1 LGHDT, CDR2 YNNKEL (reference sequence). The CDR3 DNA reads as TGTGCCAGCAGCCAAGAGAGTTTATACATCTCGAGCTACAATGAGCAGTTCTTC. Translating gives CASSQESLYISSYNEQFF.

This clonotype was observed a handful of times. This chain joins TRBV10-3 and TRBJ2-1; D remains unclear. The V gene lost 5 bases and the J gene lost 8 bases, with 16 bases spanning the gap. The CDR3 extends over 14 amino acids. CDR1 and CDR2 from the germline V gene are ENHRY and SYGVKD. The CDR3 nucleotides read TGTGCCATCAGTCCCCGCGCCAGCATCCATGAGCAGTTCTTC. Translated: CAISPRASIHEQFF.

J is TRBJ1-5 and V is TRBV4-1; D is unresolved. The CDR3 spans 14 residues. The V and J ends lost 0 bases and 5 bases respectively, with 8 bases between them. CDR1 is MGHRA, CDR2 YSYEKL, per germline. The CDR3 spells CASSQEGADQPQHF. The CDR3 DNA follows: TGCGCCAGCAGCCAAGAGGGTGCGGATCAGCCCCAGCATTTT.